The next 2 T cell receptor beta chains were all read from a single sample in a study of blood T cell repertoires in COVID-19. The repertoire was sequenced with immunoSEQ multiplex PCR; TCRdb's copy has only in-frame clones and lacks some. This sample has approximately 230,000 clones; more than 65% occur once, and the top ten carry 4%. The specimen sequenced was peripheral blood. The receptors derive from a woman aged 40 to 50 with active or convalescent COVID-19.

The rearrangement joins TRBV7-3 to TRBJ2-5; tentatively, D is TRBD2 (6 bases). CDR1 and CDR2 (germline): SGHTA, FQGTGA. The CDR3 is 15 amino acids. V dropped 2 bases and J dropped 3 bases, with 13 bases sitting between them. CDR3 sequence reads: CASSLGRERKETQYF. In nucleotides, the CDR3 is TGTGCCAGCAGCTTAGGACGGGAGAGGAAAGAGACCCAGTACTTC. The full variable domain, in which reference TRBV7-3 and TRBJ2-5 provide the parts outside the CDR3, is GAGVSQTPSNKVTEKGKYVELRCDPISGHTALYWYRQSLGQGPEFLIYFQGTGAADDSGLPNDRFFAVRPEGSVSTLKIQRTERGDSAVYLCASSLGRERKETQYFGPGTRLLVL.

This clone was observed a handful of times. V usage is TRBV5-5 and J usage is TRBJ1-6; 8 bases line up with TRBD1. The germline V gene has CDR1 SGHKS and CDR2 YYEKEE (reference sequence). Germline trimming cut 4 bases from V and 1 base from J; bases unmatched to any gene: 4. This CDR3 is 16 amino acids long. The DNA for the CDR3 is TGTGCCAGCAGCGCAGGGGGCGAATCCTATAATTCACCCCTCCACTTT. Its protein product is CASSAGGESYNSPLHF.